These 29 T cell receptor beta chains originate from one sample sequenced in a study of T cells in Graves' hyperthyroidism and ophthalmopathy. TCR beta CDR3 sequences were amplified from RNA transcripts. With the HTBI primer set, the TCR CDR3 went through a first round of RT-PCR. TCRdb processed the multiplex PCR reads anew with MiXCR; each CDR3 protein has one entry. The sample lists 350,000 to 450,000 distinct CDR3 sequences; roughly 17% were seen once. Sequenced input: blood. The receptors derive from a woman in her twenties or thirties with Graves' hyperthyroidism that later progressed to Graves' ophthalmopathy.

Details on this clonotype: Possible read error: a much larger clone is one base away. The V gene is TRBV2, the J gene TRBJ2-7; D possibly corresponds to TRBD1 (6 bases). CDR1 is SNHLY and CDR2 is FYNNEI in the germline V gene. The CDR3 runs 16 residues. V was clipped by 2 bases and J by 3 bases, with 17 bases between them. The CDR3 sequence: CASSESLGAGLYEQYF. The DNA of the CDR3 is TGTGCCAGCAGTGAAAGTCTGGGGGCAGGCCTCTACGAGCAGTACTTC.

This clonotype was seen many times. The V call is TRBV12-3 or TRBV12-4, the J call TRBJ1-2; D not resolved. This CDR3 has 14 residues. Deletions cut 5 bases from V and 5 bases from J, with 15 bases between. The DNA of the CDR3 is TGTGCCAGCAGTCCCCAACGGGCGGGGTATGGCTACACCTTC. Translating gives CASSPQRAGYGYTF.

This clonotype was seen many times. This chain links TRBV5-6 with TRBJ2-5; D perhaps matches TRBD2 (7 bases). The length of the CDR3 is 15 residues. Germline CDR1 is SGHDT and CDR2 is YYEEEE. V was pared by 1 base and J by 3 bases, with 13 bases between. This chain's CDR3 is CASSLYAGAKETQYF. In DNA form, the CDR3 reads TGTGCCAGCAGCTTGTACGCGGGGGCGAAAGAGACCCAGTACTTC.

This clonotype was detected only once. A read error may be the cause here, since a much bigger clone is one base away. This sequence joins TRBV20-1 and TRBJ1-6, with D unclear. Trimming removed 6 bases from V and 7 bases from J, with 10 bases in between. The length of the CDR3 is 12 residues. The germline V gene encodes CDR1 DFQATT and CDR2 SNEGSKA (reference sequence). This CDR3 is CSAPVGNSPLHF. The CDR3 DNA is TGCAGTGCCCCTGTGGGAAATTCACCCCTCCACTTT.

The table lists this clonotype with many counts. The V call is TRBV2, the J call TRBJ2-7; TRBD1 is a possible D gene (6 bases). The V gene's germline CDR1 is SNHLY and CDR2 FYNNEI. The CDR3 runs to 15 residues. V was cut by 2 bases and J by 0 bases, with 11 bases left in between. CDR3 DNA sequence: TGTGCCAGCAGTGAAATGACAGGAACCTCCTACGAGCAGTACTTC. Translating it yields CASSEMTGTSYEQYF. The whole variable domain, filled in from reference TRBV2 and TRBJ2-7, reads EPEVTQTPSHQVTQMGQEVILRCVPISNHLYFYWYRQILGQKVEFLVSFYNNEISEKSEIFDDQFSVERPDGSNFTLKIRSTKLEDSAMYFCASSEMTGTSYEQYFGPGTRLTVT.

This clonotype was counted many times. The rearrangement links TRBV6-1 to TRBJ1-5, with D perhaps matching TRBD1 (5 bases). CDR3 length equals 14 residues. CDR1 is MNHNS and CDR2 is SASEGT in the germline V gene. V lost 7 bases, J lost 11 bases, and 21 bases lay in between. Written as DNA, the CDR3 is TGTGCCAGCACCCGAGAAAGGGGCGTTGTGGCCCAGCATTTT. It encodes CASTRERGVVAQHF.

This clonotype has at least ten counts. For the CDR3, the DNA is TGTGCCTGGAAAGGGATTAGGCATTACAATGAGCAGTTCTTC. Translation gives CAWKGIRHYNEQFF. This chain uses TRBV30 with TRBJ2-1; D not certain. The CDR3 is 14 amino acids. Germline lookup yields CDR1 GTSNPN and CDR2 SVGIG (reference sequence). The germline V and J ends were trimmed by 4 bases and 4 bases, with 14 bases remaining between them.

This clonotype occurred many times. The chain carries TRBV28 and TRBJ1-1; D is unresolved. V lost 3 bases and J 5 bases, leaving 16 bases between the germline ends. Germline lookup yields CDR1 MDHEN and CDR2 SYDVKM. This CDR3 comprises 15 residues. The CDR3 coding sequence is TGTGCCAGCAGTTTTGCGAAGAAGAGGAGGACTGAAGCTTTCTTT. It specifies CASSFAKKRRTEAFF.

This clonotype has ten or more counts. V gene TRBV29-1 combines with J gene TRBJ1-1; the D is unclear. There are 12 residues in the CDR3. The germline V and J ends were trimmed by 1 base and 0 bases, with 3 bases remaining between them. Per germline, CDR1 SQVTM and CDR2 ANQGSEA. The CDR3 nucleotides read TGCAGCGTTGAAGCGGTGAACACTGAAGCTTTCTTT. Protein: CSVEAVNTEAFF.

This clonotype has at least ten counts. The chain joins TRBV12-3 or TRBV12-4 to TRBJ1-4; 8 bases line up with TRBD1. CDR3 length equals 15 residues. The junction had 11 bases not matched to a gene; V was cut back by 6 bases and J by 8 bases. The CDR3 bases are TGTGCCAGCAGCGAAGACACAGGGGGTGGCGAAAAACTGTTTTTT. Protein product: CASSEDTGGGEKLFF.

This clonotype was seen repeatedly, ten times or more. This chain links TRBV10-3 with TRBJ1-1, with D possibly TRBD1 on 6 matching bases. The CDR3 extends over 14 amino acids. The V gene lost 10 bases and the J gene lost 0 bases, with 15 bases spanning the gap. From germline, CDR1 is ENHRY and CDR2 SYGVKD. The CDR3 DNA follows: TGTGCCACACGACAGGACCTCATGAACACTGAAGCTTTCTTT. The encoded protein is CATRQDLMNTEAFF.

There are a few counts of this clonotype. The V call is TRBV15, the J call TRBJ1-2; 8 nucleotides line up with TRBD1. After removal of 8 bases from V and 2 bases from J, the junction contained 1 base not matched to a gene. The CDR3 totals 12 residues. Germline assignment: CDR1 LNHNV and CDR2 YYDKDF (reference sequence). As DNA, the CDR3 is TGTGCCACCCGGGACAGGAACTATGGCTACACCTTC. Residues: CATRDRNYGYTF.

In its sample, this clonotype was seen a few times. The chain links TRBV5-1 to TRBJ2-5; TRBD2 agrees at 8 bases. V was clipped by 0 bases and J by 2 bases; unmatched bases: 9. The germline V gene has CDR1 SGHRS and CDR2 YFSETQ. The CDR3 spans 17 residues. As DNA, the CDR3 is TGCGCCAGCAGCTTGGGGCTAGCGGGTGGAAGACAAGAGACCCAGTACTTC. Its protein product is CASSLGLAGGRQETQYF. The whole variable domain, remainder taken from reference TRBV5-1 and TRBJ2-5, is KAGVTQTPRYLIKTRGQQVTLSCSPISGHRSVSWYQQTPGQGLQFLFEYFSETQRNKGNFPGRFSGRQFSNSRSEMNVSTLELGDSALYLCASSLGLAGGRQETQYFGPGTRLLVL.

J is TRBJ2-1 and V is TRBV6-1; the match to TRBD2 covers 13 bases. V lost 6 bases, J lost 5 bases, and 4 bases stayed unmatched. Germline values: CDR1 MNHNS, CDR2 SASEGT. The CDR3 has 15 residues. CDR3 residues: CASSLLAGGHNEQFF. As DNA, the CDR3 is TGTGCCAGCAGCCTACTAGCGGGGGGGCACAATGAGCAGTTCTTC.

This clonotype was detected a few times. No conserved phenylalanine or tryptophan is present at the end of the CDR3, so a read error is the likely explanation. This chain uses TRBV6-2 or TRBV6-3 with TRBJ2-7, with 11 bases that match TRBD2. With 0 bases clipped from V and 6 bases from J, the junction kept 7 bases outside the gene matches. Germline V gene lookup returns CDR1 MNHEY and CDR2 SVGEGT. This CDR3 has 16 amino acids. The CDR3 DNA reads TGTGCCAGCAGTTACTCTTATAGCGGGAGGGCCTCCGAGCAGTACCTC. Its translation: CASSYSYSGRASEQYL.

As for this clonotype: A read error is possible here, since a much larger clone lies one base away. This chain links TRBV28 with TRBJ1-6, with D perhaps matching TRBD1 (5 bases). Deletions cut 4 bases from V and 5 bases from J, with 12 bases between. The CDR3 runs 15 residues. Germline values: CDR1 MDHEN, CDR2 SYDVKM. The CDR3 nucleotides are TGTGCCAGCAGTTCTGGGCAGGGAAATAATTCACCCCTCCACTTT. Residues: CASSSGQGNNSPLHF.

This clonotype was found a few times. The gene calls are TRBV5-4 and TRBJ2-5; no definite D call. Germline V gene sequence: CDR1 SGHNT, CDR2 YYREEE (reference sequence). With 0 bases removed from V and 2 bases from J, the gap between germline ends came to 8 bases. The CDR3 sequence is 14 residues long. The CDR3: CASSLVGFQETQYF. CDR3 nucleotides: TGTGCCAGCAGCTTGGTAGGGTTTCAAGAGACCCAGTACTTC.

This chain uses TRBV27 with TRBJ1-1; the D gene is possibly TRBD1 (5 bases). There are 13 residues in the CDR3. V was clipped by 2 bases and J by 6 bases, with 10 bases between them. Germline lookup yields CDR1 MNHEY and CDR2 SMNVEV (reference sequence). CDR3 bases: TGTGCCAGCAGTTTAATGGGGGGTGCTGAAGCTTTCTTT. Protein sequence: CASSLMGGAEAFF.

The chain couples TRBV6-1 to TRBJ1-3, with TRBD1 as a possible D gene (6 bases). Germline V gene lookup returns CDR1 MNHNS and CDR2 SASEGT. Trimming removed 6 bases from V and 4 bases from J, with 16 bases in between. This CDR3 spans 15 amino acids. CDR3 DNA: TGTGCCAGCAGGACCGGGACACAAAACGGAAACACCATATATTTT. Translated, it gives CASRTGTQNGNTIYF.

There are many counts of this clonotype. The chain couples TRBV28 to TRBJ2-3; 10 positions match TRBD1. The ends lost 6 bases at V and 3 bases at J; junction bases unmatched: 21. Germline V CDR1 and CDR2: MDHEN, SYDVKM. The CDR3 is 20 amino acids. The DNA for the CDR3 is TGTGCCAGCAGCTCAAGTCGGGCGACAGGGGGCGAGTATCGAACAGATACGCAGTATTTT. It yields the protein CASSSSRATGGEYRTDTQYF.

At least ten counts were recorded for this clonotype. The V call is TRBV29-1, the J call TRBJ1-2; possibly TRBD1 for D (6 bases). Germline values: CDR1 SQVTM, CDR2 ANQGSEA. This CDR3 spans 12 amino acids. The V end lost 7 bases, the J end lost 2 bases, and 11 bases lay between the germline ends. The CDR3 spells CSGRDTNYGYTF. The DNA of the CDR3 is TGCAGCGGCCGGGACACAAACTATGGCTACACCTTC. Supplemented by reference TRBV29-1 and TRBJ1-2, the full variable domain reads SAVISQKPSRDICQRGTSLTIQCQVDSQVTMMFWYRQQPGQSLTLIATANQGSEATYESGFVIDKFPISRPNLTFSTLTVSNMSPEDSSIYLCSGRDTNYGYTFGSGTRLTVV.

The V gene is TRBV28, the J gene TRBJ1-5; 7 bases match TRBD1. V was clipped by 7 bases and J by 5 bases; unmatched bases: 11. Germline V gene data show CDR1 as MDHEN and CDR2 as SYDVKM. This CDR3 comprises 15 residues. This CDR3 reads CASNPRGGRYQPQHF. CDR3 DNA: TGTGCCAGCAATCCCAGGGGGGGACGGTATCAGCCCCAGCATTTT. Together with reference TRBV28 and TRBJ1-5, the CDR3 gives the full variable domain: DVKVTQSSRYLVKRTGEKVFLECVQDMDHENMFWYRQDPGLGLRLIYFSYDVKMKEKGDIPEGYSVSREKKERFSLILESASTNQTSMYLCASNPRGGRYQPQHFGDGTRLSIL.

This clonotype was recorded many times. The V gene is TRBV9, the J gene TRBJ1-2, with TRBD1 matching 8 bases. The germline V gene encodes CDR1 SGDLS and CDR2 YYNGEE. Trimming cost V 0 bases and J 8 bases; bases outside gene matches: 9. The CDR3 extends over 15 amino acids. The CDR3 is CASSVGAGGFEGYTF. As DNA, the CDR3 is TGTGCCAGCAGCGTAGGGGCAGGGGGCTTCGAGGGCTACACCTTC.

The V gene is TRBV12-3 or TRBV12-4, the J gene TRBJ1-2, with D perhaps TRBD1 (6 bases). The ends were cut back, 6 bases at V and 7 bases at J, with 15 bases in the middle. The CDR3 length is 13 residues. The CDR3 DNA reads as TGTGCCAGCAGCCTCGGACAGCTCGCTGGCTACACCTTC. This encodes CASSLGQLAGYTF.

This clonotype was picked up many times. V gene TRBV2 combines with J gene TRBJ2-7; maybe TRBD1 (6 bases). V was cut by 6 bases and J by 0 bases, with 15 bases left in between. CDR1 and CDR2 (germline): SNHLY, FYNNEI. The CDR3 covers 15 residues. CDR3 in amino acids: CASSRMGDNSYEQYF. The CDR3, as DNA: TGTGCCAGCAGCCGTATGGGGGACAACTCCTACGAGCAGTACTTC.

The chain carries TRBV12-3 or TRBV12-4 and TRBJ2-1, with 7 bases aligning to TRBD1. This CDR3 contains 13 residues. The trim removed 10 bases at V and 7 bases at J, leaving 10 bases unmatched. The CDR3 DNA reads as TGTGCCACCCGACAGGGCAAACTGAATGAGCAGTTCTTC. It specifies CATRQGKLNEQFF.

This clonotype was counted at least ten times. CDR3 residues: CATSEGAGETQYF. Written as DNA, the CDR3 is TGTGCCACCAGTGAGGGGGCCGGGGAGACCCAGTACTTC. This chain links TRBV24-1 with TRBJ2-5; a weak D match, TRBD1 (6 bases). Germline-derived CDR1 and CDR2 are KGHDR and SFDVKD. There are 13 residues in the CDR3. The germline V and J ends were trimmed by 4 bases and 5 bases, with 10 bases remaining between them.

In this sample, this clonotype turned up many times. This chain connects TRBV24-1 to TRBJ1-2, with 9 positions matching TRBD1. Germline trimming cut 5 bases from V and 4 bases from J; bases unmatched to any gene: 7. The CDR3 loop spans 15 amino acids. Germline V CDR1 and CDR2: KGHDR, SFDVKD. In nucleotides, the CDR3 is TGTGCCACCAGTGGAAGGACAGGGGACTCCTATGGCTACACCTTC. Its translation is CATSGRTGDSYGYTF.

This clonotype was found many times. CDR3 sequence reads: CASSSDRASQPQHF. The CDR3 nucleotides read TGTGCCAGCAGTTCCGACCGAGCGTCTCAGCCCCAGCATTTT. V usage is TRBV12-3 or TRBV12-4 and J usage is TRBJ1-5; D gene ambiguous. The CDR3 length is 14 residues. Trimming took off 4 bases at V and 6 bases at J, with 13 bases between the two ends.